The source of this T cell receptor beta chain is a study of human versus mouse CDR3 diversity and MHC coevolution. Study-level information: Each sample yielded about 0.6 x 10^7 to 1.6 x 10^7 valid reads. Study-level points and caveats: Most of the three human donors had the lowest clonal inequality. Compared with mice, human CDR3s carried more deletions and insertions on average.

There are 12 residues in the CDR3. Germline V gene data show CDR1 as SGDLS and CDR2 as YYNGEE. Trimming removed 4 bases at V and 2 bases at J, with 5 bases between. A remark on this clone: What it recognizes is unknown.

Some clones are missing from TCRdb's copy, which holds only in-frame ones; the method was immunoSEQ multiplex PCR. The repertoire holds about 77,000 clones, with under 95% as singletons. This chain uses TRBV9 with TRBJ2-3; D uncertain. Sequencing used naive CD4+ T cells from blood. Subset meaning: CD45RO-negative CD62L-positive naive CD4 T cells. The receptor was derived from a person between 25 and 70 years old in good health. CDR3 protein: CASSPNTDTQYF. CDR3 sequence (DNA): TGTGCCAGCAGCCCAAACACAGATACGCAGTATTTT.